The source of this T cell receptor (beta chain) is a study of T cell responses to AZD1222 COVID-19 vaccine. General study results and limits: Donor demographics were predominantly white British with a female majority; clonal diversity may be underestimated. There were vaccine-associated CD4 TCRs across spike, dominant at 160-218 and 743-854. Among spike-specific TCRs, nearly half reportedly target unmutated variant regions.

Profiled with immunoSEQ multiplex PCR; TCRdb holds only in-frame clones, not every one. The sample lists some 110,000 clones; 85% to 95% were seen once. Concerning this clone itself: What it recognizes is unknown.

The source was peripheral blood, collected on day 0 of AZD1222 vaccination. The origin of this receptor is an adult in good health.

CDR3 nucleotides: TGTGCCAGCAGTTACCCTGGTTCGGGGGGAAACATTCAGTACTTC. Translating gives CASSYPGSGGNIQYF. The rearrangement joins TRBV6-6 to TRBJ2-4; 7 bases agree with TRBD2. The CDR3 covers 15 residues. Losses at the gene ends were 2 bases for V and 6 bases for J; bases not matched to a gene: 7. Germline loops: CDR1 MNHNY, CDR2 SVGAGI (reference sequence).